This TCR beta chain was documented in a study of pediatric ulcerative colitis. Sequenced by immunoSEQ multiplex PCR; TCRdb stores in-frame clones only, minus some. Seen here are about 64,000 clones, 70% to 80% observed once, and the top ten hold 5.2%. The receptor's source is a boy younger than 18 with moderate ulcerative colitis. Sequencing input: blood.

The CDR3 DNA reads TGTGCCAGCACTGGGCAGCCGACTGGAAACACCATATATTTT. Translating it yields CASTGQPTGNTIYF. The V and J genes are TRBV13 and TRBJ1-3; D not certain. This CDR3 region has 14 residues. The V and J ends lost 7 bases and 2 bases respectively, with 12 bases between them. Germline V gene lookup returns CDR1 PRHDT and CDR2 FYEKMQ (reference sequence).